A single T cell receptor (beta chain) is shown here with its context. It has no known antigen specificity. Per-base quality was not reported, and no clone a single base away is much larger than it. CD8 naive samples were CD45RO-negative cells positively selected for CCR7, giving a CD45RA+CCR7+ population that excluded TemRA cells. Donors were healthy HIV-negative adults with no recently reported acute infections or vaccinations. All donors were Caucasian adults living in Nashville, Tennessee, USA. After blood collection by leukapheresis, PBMCs were isolated using Ficoll-Histopaque density gradient centrifugation and then cryopreserved in the vapor phase of liquid nitrogen. Analytical flow cytometry was used to check the purity and quantity of every magnetically sorted T cell population. Each sorted fraction had its genomic DNA isolated and then quantified by UV absorbance on a Nanodrop 2000c. The CDR3 covers 14 residues, taking in both the cysteine and the phenylalanine. The CDR3 DNA has 42 bases and is translated from base 1. CDR1 SGHAT and CDR2 FQNNGV are derived from the germline V gene. V is cut by 3 bases and J by 0 bases, and the space between the germline ends is 9 bases.

Using the deep immunoSEQ assay, TCR CDR3 regions were amplified from genomic DNA by multiplex PCR. Extracted genomic DNA from each cell subset was distributed evenly across all wells of several immunoSEQ 96-well plates, and each plate was treated as a replicate. For sorted subsets, about 200 ng genomic DNA, equal to 30,000 to 35,000 T cell genomes, was loaded into each replicate PCR. Purified libraries were quantified with a Qubit 3.0 fluorometer, sized on a Bioanalyzer 2100, and re-quantified with the KAPA Library Quantification kit. Every immunoSEQ 96-well plate was sequenced on a separate single-read 150-cycle Illumina NextSeq 550 flow cell. The authors' pipeline ran thus. Because only junctional sequences without quality scores were contained in the immunoSEQ output, filtering matching that applied to full-length reads could not be performed. Sequences were annotated with PyIR, a Python wrapper for IgBLAST v1.9, using IMGT germline references to assign V/J genes and CDR3. Reads with weak V/J assignments (E-value above 1e-6), missing CDR3, stop codons, out-of-frame junctions, or ambiguous translated residues were removed. V3J clonotypes were defined as sequences sharing an identical inferred V gene, J gene, and CDR3 amino acid sequence. To compute the percentage overlap between repertoires, the number of shared unique clonotypes was divided by the size of the smaller repertoire. RTK rarefaction, the Chao1 estimator, and Recon v2.1 estimates of unobserved clonotypes were used to assess repertoire richness. Generation probabilities for all TCRbeta clonotypes obtained by the gDNA method from a handful of donors were computed using OLGA. TCRdb took this table from immuneACCESS and kept in-frame rearrangements with V and J called. Such tables lack part of the clones; where checked against another copy, unresolved V genes explain under half of the gap, and the rest is unexplained. V, J and clone size reflect that table, while D and trimming were determined from the DNA. The sample data list about 680,000 clones, and about 91% of these were observed just once. The ten most abundant clones make up about 24% of the sample.

This sample was included in a study of shared clonotypes between healthy human individuals (TCRdb year 2020). Study-level background: A few men and a couple of women, aged 18 to 49 years, made up the cohort. Each donor's leukapheresis produced roughly between roughly 0.85 and 10 billion PBMCs. To increase sequencing depth and limit assay-specific biases, TCR repertoire library preparation and sequencing were carried out by different laboratories using diverse techniques. Per donor, three plates each were used for CD4 naive and CD4 memory, two for CD8 naive, and one for CD8 memory. The study deeply sequenced blood TCR repertoires of roughly five healthy adults to estimate repertoire size and the extent of clonotype sharing between individuals. Study-level results and caveats: Because the study included a small number of donors, the genetic and exposure-history diversity represented was limited. Sampling was restricted to blood, and TCR repertoires in tissue are likely to differ from TCR repertoires in blood. Across four donors, roughly 5.4% of naive CD4, roughly 3.8% of naive CD8, approximately 2.5% of memory CD4, and approximately 0.4% of memory CD8 clonotypes were shared. Pairwise subsampling indicated that sequencing depth was expected to affect the degree of clonotype sharing among donors. Even with the large sequencing depth, rarefaction of the sorted-subset datasets indicated that sequencing was incomplete. Estimated clonotype richness was generally larger for naive than for memory subsets. Higher generation probabilities were observed for clonotypes shared by all four sorted-subset donors than for non-shared clonotypes.

This receptor was taken from a man aged 25 to 40 in good health. The V and J segments used are TRBV11-2 and TRBJ2-7, with the D gene not clear enough to name. Sequences were obtained from naive CD8+ T cells sorted from blood. This specimen's cell subset or site label, interpreted: CD45RA+CCR7+. This receptor has the CDR3 CASSFAGPSYEQYF. The bases read TGTGCCAGCAGCTTTGCCGGGCCCTCCTACGAGCAGTACTTC.